One sample yielded the 28 T cell receptor beta chains listed below, sequenced in a study of human thymus T cells. Data came from immunoSEQ multiplex PCR; TCRdb stores just in-frame clones and leaves some out. This table holds around 130,000 clones, 90% to 95% found once. In corrective heart surgery, resections were taken, and these provided the thymus tissue. Sequenced: thymus tissue. These receptors originate from a boy less than two years old with a congenital heart defect but otherwise immunologically healthy.

The rearrangement uses TRBV7-2 and TRBJ1-1, with a tentative D call TRBD1 (6 bases). Trimming took off 4 bases at V and 6 bases at J, with 12 bases between the two ends. CDR3 length: 13 residues. The germline V gene has CDR1 SGHTA and CDR2 FQGNSA. The CDR3 nucleotides read TGTGCCAGCAGCTGGCTCGGGGGCCCTGAAGCTTTCTTT. The encoded protein is CASSWLGGPEAFF.

This rearrangement joins TRBV19 to TRBJ2-3; 8 nucleotides agree with TRBD2. This CDR3 is built from 18 residues. CDR1 and CDR2 (germline): LNHDA, SQIVND (reference sequence). The V gene end was trimmed by 1 base and the J gene end by 0 bases; junction bases not matched to a gene: 9. The CDR3 sequence: CASSIGSWGLGSTDTQYF. CDR3 nucleotides: TGTGCCAGTAGTATAGGATCCTGGGGACTAGGGAGCACAGATACGCAGTATTTT.

The chain couples TRBV4-2 to TRBJ2-4; the D gene is possibly TRBD1 (6 bases). Germline lookup yields CDR1 LGHNA and CDR2 YNFKEQ. This CDR3 spans 18 amino acids. V was cut by 2 bases and J by 1 base, with 18 bases left in between. The CDR3 DNA reads as TGTGCCAGCAGCCAATCTCCCCCAGGGGTTAAGGCCAAAAACATTCAGTACTTC. It codes for CASSQSPPGVKAKNIQYF.

V is TRBV13 and J is TRBJ2-3, with D tentatively TRBD2 (5 bases). CDR1 PRHDT and CDR2 FYEKMQ come from the germline V gene (reference sequence). V was cut by 8 bases and J by 3 bases, with 12 bases left in between. The CDR3 length is 13 residues. The CDR3 coding sequence is TGTGCCAGCCGCCGACCGGGGACAGATACGCAGTATTTT. This translates into CASRRPGTDTQYF.

This sequence joins TRBV6-5 and TRBJ1-3; weak D call: TRBD1 (5 bases). V lost 2 bases and J lost 3, with 14 bases in between. This CDR3 is built from 16 residues. Germline V CDR1 and CDR2: MNHEY, SVGAGI. This CDR3 reads CASSYRQGEVGNTIYF. The CDR3 DNA reads TGTGCCAGCAGTTACCGGCAGGGAGAGGTTGGAAACACCATATATTTT.

This sequence joins TRBV11-3 and TRBJ2-5; D is perhaps TRBD1 or TRBD2 (5 bases each). V lost 5 bases and J lost 1, with 8 bases in between. This CDR3 spans 13 amino acids. Germline CDR1 is SGHNT and CDR2 is YENEEA. The CDR3 spells CASSTGTQETQYF. In DNA form, the CDR3 reads TGTGCCAGCAGCACCGGGACCCAAGAGACCCAGTACTTC.

This clone was seen once. The chain couples TRBV7-9 to TRBJ2-1; 8 nucleotides align to TRBD1. This CDR3 contains 13 residues. Germline lookup yields CDR1 SEHNR and CDR2 FQNEAQ (reference sequence). V gave up 7 bases and J gave up 9 bases; unmatched junction bases: 8. The CDR3 region is CASTRTGWVEQFF. CDR3 coding DNA: TGTGCCAGCACCCGGACAGGGTGGGTTGAGCAGTTCTTC.

J is TRBJ2-1 and V is TRBV4-1; perhaps D is TRBD1 or TRBD2 (5 bases each). V shed 4 bases and J shed 1 base, with 17 bases lying between them. This CDR3 has 17 residues. Germline V gene data show CDR1 as MGHRA and CDR2 as YSYEKL. The CDR3 DNA is TGCGCCAGCAGCCCTTTCGGGGCGGACCATTCCTACAATGAGCAGTTCTTC. It is translated as CASSPFGADHSYNEQFF.

The chain has TRBV30 and TRBJ2-7; the D gene is possibly TRBD1 (5 bases). The germline gives CDR1 GTSNPN, CDR2 SVGIG (reference sequence). The CDR3 covers 14 residues. The germline V and J ends were trimmed by 3 bases and 2 bases, with 14 bases remaining between them. The CDR3 DNA is TGTGCCTGGAGGGGGCAGACTGCCCCCTACGAGCAGTACTTC. Protein product: CAWRGQTAPYEQYF.

The count of this clone is one. The CDR3 coding sequence is TGTGCCAGCAACCGGGGGACGAGATCTGGAAACACCATATATTTT. It specifies CASNRGTRSGNTIYF. This chain joins TRBV13 and TRBJ1-3; TRBD1 is a possible D gene (5 bases). Trimming pared 7 bases from V and 1 base from J, leaving 14 bases between. The germline V gene encodes CDR1 PRHDT and CDR2 FYEKMQ (reference sequence). The CDR3 is 15 amino acids.

This clone was seen a single time. The chain carries TRBV7-9 and TRBJ1-6, with a weak D call TRBD1 (5 bases). Germline V gene data show CDR1 as SEHNR and CDR2 as FQNEAQ (reference sequence). Trimming left V 7 bases short and J 7 bases short, with 17 bases between. CDR3 length: 15 amino acids. The CDR3 sequence is CASTSIGVANSPLHF. CDR3 nucleotides: TGTGCCAGCACCTCAATAGGGGTGGCGAATTCACCCCTCCACTTT.

The gene calls are TRBV6-1 and TRBJ2-2; TRBD1 might be the D (5 bases). CDR1 and CDR2 from the germline V gene are MNHNS and SASEGT. V shed 8 bases and J shed 4 bases, with 14 bases lying between them. There are 14 residues in the CDR3. This CDR3 is CASLDEGATGELFF. CDR3 DNA sequence: TGTGCCAGCTTGGATGAAGGGGCCACCGGGGAGCTGTTTTTT.

This chain links TRBV21-1 with TRBJ1-4; the D call in the table, TRBD1, was not verified against the DNA. TRBV21-1 is a known pseudogene. The CDR3 is 16 amino acids. The CDR3 region has the DNA TGTGCCAGCAGCAAAGCTGGAACAGGGGGCTTTGAAAAACTGTTTTTT. This gives the protein CASSKAGTGGFEKLFF.

The chain uses TRBV2 and TRBJ1-1, with D possibly being TRBD1 (5 bases). CDR3 length: 11 amino acids. V lost 8 bases, J lost 11 bases, and 15 bases lay in between. CDR1 SNHLY and CDR2 FYNNEI come from the germline V gene. The CDR3 region has the DNA TGTGCCAGCGTAGGGAAATGGGGGGCTTTCTTT. This encodes CASVGKWGAFF. The whole variable domain, filled in from reference TRBV2 and TRBJ1-1, reads EPEVTQTPSHQVTQMGQEVILRCVPISNHLYFYWYRQILGQKVEFLVSFYNNEISEKSEIFDDQFSVERPDGSNFTLKIRSTKLEDSAMYFCASVGKWGAFFGQGTRLTVV.

The chain links TRBV7-9 to TRBJ2-7, with D possibly TRBD2 on 7 matching bases. The CDR3 is 15 amino acids. Germline V gives CDR1 SEHNR, CDR2 FQNEAQ (reference sequence). The V and J ends lost 2 bases and 0 bases respectively, with 11 bases between them. CDR3 sequence: CASSLKGGNSYEQYF. DNA of the CDR3: TGTGCCAGCAGCTTAAAGGGGGGGAACTCCTACGAGCAGTACTTC.

The CDR3 DNA sequence: TGTGCCAGCAGCTCGACCTGGACCAGCGGCTCCTACGAGCAGTACTTC. Its translation is CASSSTWTSGSYEQYF. This chain connects TRBV5-6 to TRBJ2-7; tentative D call: TRBD2 (5 bases). The CDR3 has 16 residues. CDR1 and CDR2 (germline): SGHDT, YYEEEE. The V end lost 3 bases, the J end lost 0 bases, and 16 bases lay between the germline ends.

This rearrangement joins TRBV29-1 to TRBJ1-3; D is uncertain. Trimming removed 8 bases from V and 0 bases from J, with 11 bases in between. The CDR3 sequence is 13 residues long. From germline, CDR1 is SQVTM and CDR2 ANQGSEA. CDR3 nucleotide sequence: TGCAGCTGCAACTCCGACTCTGGAAACACCATATATTTT. Amino acids: CSCNSDSGNTIYF.

The chain has TRBV6-1 and TRBJ1-5; TRBD1 might be the D (5 bases). Germline assignment: CDR1 MNHNS and CDR2 SASEGT. CDR3 length equals 15 residues. V was trimmed by 4 bases and J by 4 bases, leaving 14 bases between them. The CDR3 here is CASSVEGKGNQPQHF. The CDR3 DNA reads TGTGCCAGCAGTGTTGAGGGGAAAGGGAATCAGCCCCAGCATTTT.

CDR3 DNA: TGTGCCAGCAGTGACCTAACAGGGGGAAGTACCACTGAAGCTTTCTTT. As protein: CASSDLTGGSTTEAFF. This rearrangement joins TRBV6-1 to TRBJ1-1; 8 nucleotides align to TRBD1. This CDR3 region has 16 residues. Germline trimming cut 3 bases from V and 4 bases from J; bases unmatched to any gene: 10. CDR1 is MNHNS and CDR2 is SASEGT in the germline V gene.

J is TRBJ1-3 and V is TRBV15, with unresolved D. This CDR3 has 19 amino acids. The germline V gene encodes CDR1 LNHNV and CDR2 YYDKDF (reference sequence). Deletions cut 1 base from V and 1 base from J, with 20 bases between. This CDR3 is CATSRGPPDPRKSGNTIYF. The CDR3 coding sequence is TGTGCCACCAGCAGAGGTCCGCCGGATCCACGGAAATCTGGAAACACCATATATTTT.

V usage is TRBV15 and J usage is TRBJ1-2, with 7 bases fitting TRBD1. Looked up from germline, CDR1 is LNHNV and CDR2 is YYDKDF (reference sequence). The V segment lost 1 base and the J segment 8 bases; nucleotides outside the gene matches: 7. This CDR3 is built from 14 residues. CDR3 coding DNA: TGTGCCACCAGCAGAGGGGAGGGGGCGCGAGGCTACACCTTC. Encoded protein: CATSRGEGARGYTF.

J is TRBJ1-6 and V is TRBV7-9; 10 bases match TRBD1. The V gene's germline CDR1 is SEHNR and CDR2 FQNEAQ (reference sequence). The CDR3 totals 12 residues. Losses at the gene ends were 5 bases for V and 16 bases for J; bases not matched to a gene: 5. In DNA form, the CDR3 reads TGTGCCAGCAGCCCTGGGACAGGGGCTCTCCACTTT. Translation gives CASSPGTGALHF. Looking up the rest from reference TRBV7-9 and TRBJ1-6 gives the full variable domain: DTGVSQNPRHKITKRGQNVTFRCDPISEHNRLYWYRQTLGQGPEFLTYFQNEAQLEKSRLLSDRFSAERPKGSFSTLEIQRTEQGDSAMYLCASSPGTGALHFGNGTRLTVT.

CDR3 region: CASNGGAEDTQYF. CDR3 sequence (DNA): TGTGCCAGCAACGGGGGGGCAGAAGATACGCAGTATTTT. This chain uses TRBV9 with TRBJ2-3; 8 nucleotides line up with TRBD2. The germline gives CDR1 SGDLS, CDR2 YYNGEE. The CDR3 has 13 residues. Unmatched junction bases numbered 5, after V lost 6 bases and J lost 5 bases.

This chain links TRBV6-1 with TRBJ1-3; weak D call: TRBD1 (5 bases). Germline V CDR1 and CDR2: MNHNS, SASEGT. This CDR3 comprises 14 residues. The ends were cut back, 8 bases at V and 0 bases at J, with 11 bases in the middle. The CDR3 loop reads CASPGLGSGNTIYF. The CDR3 coding sequence is TGTGCCAGCCCAGGGTTGGGCTCTGGAAACACCATATATTTT.

In DNA form, the CDR3 reads TGCAGCGTTGAACCCAGGGGGTTTGAAGCTTTCTTT. Translated, it gives CSVEPRGFEAFF. The chain has TRBV29-1 and TRBJ1-1; TRBD1 matches 7 bases. CDR3 length: 12 amino acids. Germline values: CDR1 SQVTM, CDR2 ANQGSEA. The junction had 4 bases not matched to a gene; V was cut back by 2 bases and J by 7 bases.

The rearrangement uses TRBV27 and TRBJ1-6, with 9 bases lining up with TRBD1. CDR1 and CDR2 (germline): MNHEY, SMNVEV (reference sequence). V lost 7 bases and J lost 10; bases outside the gene matches: 8. The CDR3 is 14 residues long. DNA of the CDR3: TGTGCCAGCATTGCCACAGGGGGCTCGTCACCCCTCCACTTT. It specifies CASIATGGSSPLHF.

V is TRBV28 and J is TRBJ2-5; possible D gene TRBD2, 5 bases. Looked up from germline, CDR1 is MDHEN and CDR2 is SYDVKM. CDR3 size: 14 residues. Deletions cut 7 bases from V and 1 base from J, with 13 bases between. The CDR3 region has the DNA TGTGCCAGCACTCTACGGGGATTCCAAGAGACCCAGTACTTC. Translation gives CASTLRGFQETQYF.

V and J are TRBV28 and TRBJ2-3; D is tentatively TRBD1 or TRBD2 (6 bases each). This CDR3 region has 15 residues. The germline CDR1 and CDR2 sequences are MDHEN and SYDVKM. Trimming removed 3 bases at V and 1 base at J, with 11 bases between. CDR3 sequence: CASSFEGEGTDTQYF. For the CDR3, the DNA is TGTGCCAGCAGTTTCGAGGGGGAGGGCACAGATACGCAGTATTTT.